The source of this T cell receptor (beta chain) is a study of blood T cell repertoires in COVID-19. Study-wide context: PBMCs, B-cell-depleted T cells, or T cells provided the cDNA or gDNA that made up the material.

Original methodology: Amplification of reference gene primers was used by the study to estimate nucleated cell counts. Profiling relied on immunoSEQ multiplex PCR, and the TCRdb table lists in-frame clones only, not all of them. That table supplies the V and J calls and clone size; D and trimming were determined from the DNA. The sample lists roughly 200,000 clones; 80% to 90% were seen once. This clone showed up just once. Relative to the germline gene, one junction end is altered; a read error may explain this. The sequencing input was peripheral blood. The sequence was obtained from a man aged 55-75 years with acute or convalescent COVID-19.

This chain's CDR3 is CASRERLAGAHF. CDR3 in DNA: TGTGCCAGCAGGGAGAGACTAGCGGGAGCACATTTT. The chain uses TRBV28 and TRBJ2-3; TRBD2 agrees at 12 bases. The length of the CDR3 is 12 residues. CDR1 is MDHEN, CDR2 SYDVKM, per germline.